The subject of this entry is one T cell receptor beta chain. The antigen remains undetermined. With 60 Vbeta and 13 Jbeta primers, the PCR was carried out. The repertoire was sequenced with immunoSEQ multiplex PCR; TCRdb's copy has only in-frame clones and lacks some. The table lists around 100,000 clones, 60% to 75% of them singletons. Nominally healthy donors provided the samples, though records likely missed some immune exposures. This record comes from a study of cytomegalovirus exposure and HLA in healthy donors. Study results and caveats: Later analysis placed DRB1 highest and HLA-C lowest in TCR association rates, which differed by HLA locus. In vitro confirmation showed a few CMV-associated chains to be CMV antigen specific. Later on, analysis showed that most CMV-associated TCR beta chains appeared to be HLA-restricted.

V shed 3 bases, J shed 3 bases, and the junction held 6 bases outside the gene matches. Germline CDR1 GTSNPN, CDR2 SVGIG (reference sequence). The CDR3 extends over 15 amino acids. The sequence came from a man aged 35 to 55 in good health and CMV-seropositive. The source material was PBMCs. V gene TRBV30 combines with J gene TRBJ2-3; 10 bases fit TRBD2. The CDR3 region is CAWSPLAGLTDTQYF. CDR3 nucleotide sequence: TGTGCCTGGAGCCCACTAGCGGGATTAACAGATACGCAGTATTTT.